The following is a T cell receptor beta chain sequence with its context. The source of the sample is a study of PD-L1 blockade in urothelial cancer. The sample's time point: peripheral blood 6 weeks after treatment start. Germline V gives CDR1 SGDLS, CDR2 YYNGEE. The V gene lost 3 bases and the J gene lost 7 bases, with 16 bases spanning the gap. The CDR3 has 15 residues. Measured with immunoSEQ multiplex PCR; TCRdb has only the in-frame clones, and not every one. The sample lists over 100,000 clones; less than 95% were seen once. The material was PBMCs, obtained around atezolizumab (anti-PD-L1) treatment. The chain carries TRBV9 and TRBJ2-2, with D tentatively TRBD1 (7 bases). This TCR came from a man in his sixties with urothelial cancer. The CDR3 DNA sequence: TGTGCCAGCAGCGCCGGCCAGGGGGGTATCGGGGAGCTGTTTTTT. This gives the protein CASSAGQGGIGELFF.